This T cell receptor beta chain was documented in a study of shared clonotypes between healthy human individuals (dated by TCRdb to 2020 to 2022). About the investigation overall: The cohort comprised a couple of women and three men aged 18 to 49 years. To estimate repertoire size and how much clonotype sharing occurs between individuals, the study deeply sequenced the blood TCR repertoires of five healthy adults. Per donor, leukapheresis produced somewhere between about 0.94 and 9.5 billion PBMCs. Different laboratories and diverse techniques were used to prepare libraries and sequence TCR repertoires, to increase sequencing depth and limit assay-specific biases. Per donor, three plates each were used for CD4 naive and CD4 memory, two for CD8 naive, and one for CD8 memory. Overall study results and their limits: Pairwise subsampling indicated that sequencing depth was expected to affect the degree of clonotype sharing among donors. When a few donors were compared, the shared fraction of clonotypes was around 5.1% for naive CD4, about 4% for naive CD8, more than 2% for memory CD4, and 0.4% for memory CD8. Sampling was restricted to blood, and TCR repertoires in tissues likely differ from the TCR repertoires found in blood. Higher generation probabilities were observed for clonotypes shared by all four sorted-subset donors than for non-shared clonotypes. The small number of donors limited the genetic and exposure-history diversity represented. Rarefaction of sorted-subset datasets indicated incomplete sequencing despite the large sequencing depth. Naive subsets generally had larger estimated clonotype richness than memory subsets.

Using the deep immunoSEQ assay, TCR CDR3 regions were amplified from genomic DNA by multiplex PCR. For each cell subset, the extracted genomic DNA was distributed evenly across all wells of several immunoSEQ 96-well plates, and each plate served as one replicate. For sorted subsets, each replicate PCR was loaded with approximately 190 ng genomic DNA, equivalent to 25,000 to 35,000 T cell genomes. The purified libraries were quantified using a Qubit 3.0 fluorometer, sized with a Bioanalyzer 2100, and then quantified again using the KAPA Library Quantification kit. Every immunoSEQ 96-well plate was sequenced on a separate single-read 150-cycle Illumina NextSeq 550 flow cell. The study's own analysis went as follows. Because the immunoSEQ output held only junctional sequences and lacked quality scores, the filtering could not match the filtering applied to full-length reads. To assign V/J genes and CDR3, sequences were annotated against IMGT germline references using PyIR, a Python wrapper for IgBLAST v1.9. Reads with weak V/J assignments (E-value above 1e-6), missing CDR3, stop codons, out-of-frame junctions, or ambiguous translated residues were removed. V3J clonotypes were defined by identical inferred V gene, J gene, and CDR3 amino acid sequence. Percentage overlap between repertoires was computed as shared unique clonotypes divided by the size of the smaller repertoire. Three approaches were used to assess repertoire richness: RTK rarefaction, the Chao1 estimator, and Recon v2.1 estimates of unobserved clonotypes. Generation probabilities for all TCRbeta clonotypes obtained by the gDNA method from several donors were computed using OLGA. The source is immuneACCESS, and TCRdb retained only in-frame sequences with V and J called. Part of the clones is not carried over; for the studies checked, unresolved V genes explain less than half of this, and the remainder is unexplained. V and J calls and clone size are given by that table; D and trimming were obtained from the DNA. Present in this sample are about 2 million clones, roughly 94% of which were seen just once. About 1.1% of the sample is held by the ten biggest clonotypes.

As for this clone: Its antigen is still unknown. Nothing much larger sits one base from this clone, and base qualities are not available.

CD8 naive samples consisted of CD45RO-negative cells that were positively selected for CCR7, yielding a CD45RA+CCR7+ population without TemRA cells. The donors were healthy, HIV-negative adults with no recently reported acute infections or vaccinations. Every donor was a Caucasian adult residing in Nashville, Tennessee, USA. Blood was obtained by leukapheresis, after which PBMCs were separated by Ficoll-Histopaque density gradient centrifugation and cryopreserved in liquid nitrogen vapor phase. Purity and quantity of every magnetically sorted T cell population were checked by analytical flow cytometry. Genomic DNA was isolated from each sorted fraction and quantified by UV absorbance on a Nanodrop 2000c. CDR1 SEHNR and CDR2 FQNEAQ were looked up in the germline V gene (reference sequence). There are 14 amino acids in the CDR3, from cysteine to phenylalanine inclusive. The sequence is cut down to CDR3 DNA, 42 bases in frame from base 1. V and J are trimmed by 5 bases and 0 bases, and the gene matches miss 3 bases of the junction.

The chain links TRBV7-9 with TRBJ1-1, and 7 junction bases match TRBD1. The receptor comes from a man younger than 30 in good health. Sample: naive CD8+ T cells sorted from blood. Explained via the paper, the cell subset or site label denotes: CD45RA+CCR7+. The sequenced DNA is TGTGCCAGCAGCGGACAGGACATGAACACTGAAGCTTTCTTT. Its translation reads: CASSGQDMNTEAFF.